These 28 T cell receptor beta chains share one sample of origin, sequenced in a study of CXCR3-negative and CXCR3-positive naive CD8 T cells. Carrying UMI labels, the TRB cDNA libraries were prepared through 5' RACE. From its re-call of the 5' RACE reads, TCRdb lists each CDR3 protein once, without DNA. Its table records 45,000 to 70,000 distinct CDR3 sequences. Sequenced material: memory CD8+ T cells from blood. Receptors originate from a human donor in good health. Some clones in this sample may be carry-over from other donors' samples.

The chain uses TRBV2 and TRBJ2-7; the TRBD1 assignment by TCRdb is unverifiable without DNA. Germline values: CDR1 SNHLY, CDR2 FYNNEI. This CDR3 has 17 amino acids. The CDR3 sequence is CASSYSGNSLSAYEQYF.

The J gene is TRBJ2-5, the V gene TRBV12-3 or TRBV12-4. This CDR3 comprises 13 residues. CDR3 in amino acids: CASSWVLRETQYF.

The V gene is TRBV6-5, the J gene TRBJ2-1. Germline lookup yields CDR1 MNHEY and CDR2 SVGAGI. This CDR3 comprises 14 residues. The CDR3 region is CASSYSRGSDEQFF.

The gene calls are TRBV4-3 and TRBJ2-6. The length of the CDR3 is 16 residues. Germline CDR1 reads LGHNA; CDR2 reads YSLEER. The CDR3 region is CASSQDASSGANILTF.

The V gene is TRBV5-1, the J gene TRBJ2-3; TCRdb indicates TRBD2, and absent DNA this call remains unverified. The V gene's germline CDR1 is SGHRS and CDR2 YFSETQ. This CDR3 contains 13 residues. The CDR3 loop reads CASSLDGGDTQYF.

The gene calls are TRBV15 and TRBJ2-1; there is no DNA to check the TCRdb D call of TRBD1. The CDR3 runs 14 residues. Germline CDR1 LNHNV, CDR2 YYDKDF (reference sequence). The CDR3 loop is CATSSTGSSDEQFF.

The V and J genes are TRBV7-9 and TRBJ2-5; absent DNA, TCRdb's TRBD2 call cannot be checked. Germline CDR1 reads SEHNR; CDR2 reads FQNEAQ (reference sequence). The CDR3 is 20 amino acids. CDR3 in amino acids: CASSPKGSGTSGPYQETQYF.

The rearrangement joins TRBV29-1 to TRBJ2-1; TCRdb's D call of TRBD2 is untestable without DNA. Germline V gene lookup returns CDR1 SQVTM and CDR2 ANQGSEA. CDR3 length equals 14 residues. The CDR3 sequence is CSVETSGGYNEQFF.

The V call is TRBV11-1, the J call TRBJ2-3; there is no DNA to check the TCRdb D call of TRBD2. CDR3 length: 16 residues. Germline loops: CDR1 SGHAT, CDR2 FQDESV (reference sequence). This CDR3 is CASSLGSGGYTDTQYF.

The chain links TRBV11-3 to TRBJ2-1. The germline gives CDR1 SGHNT, CDR2 YENEEA. The CDR3 contains 12 residues. The CDR3 spells CASSSTGNEQFF.

The chain has TRBV15 and TRBJ1-1. Germline CDR1 LNHNV, CDR2 YYDKDF (reference sequence). The CDR3 extends over 14 amino acids. The CDR3 loop reads CATSRVRAGAEAFF.

This chain uses TRBV6-6 with TRBJ2-7. CDR3 length: 15 residues. Germline V gene sequence: CDR1 MNHNY, CDR2 SVGAGI (reference sequence). CDR3 region: CASSYSPTSSYEQYF.

The V call is TRBV11-3, the J call TRBJ2-7; lacking DNA, the TRBD2 call made by TCRdb goes unchecked. CDR3 size: 15 residues. Looked up from germline, CDR1 is SGHNT and CDR2 is YENEEA. CDR3: CASSGRDSSSYEQYF.

This chain joins TRBV29-1 and TRBJ2-1. The CDR3 covers 12 residues. CDR1 is SQVTM, CDR2 ANQGSEA, per germline. This chain's CDR3 is CSVDDRYNEQFF.

The chain combines TRBV4-3 with TRBJ2-7; the D call from TCRdb, TRBD2, cannot be confirmed without DNA. The CDR3 loop spans 16 amino acids. Per germline, CDR1 LGHNA and CDR2 YSLEER. CDR3 sequence: CASSQEAAGTSYEQYF.

The chain recombines TRBV20-1 with TRBJ2-2; the D call of TRBD1 rests on TCRdb alone, since no DNA is present to check it. The CDR3 is made up of 12 amino acids. From germline, CDR1 is DFQATT and CDR2 SNEGSKA (reference sequence). The CDR3 loop is CSTADRRGELFF.

CDR3 sequence: CASSSTGEPPQETQYF. This sequence joins TRBV27 and TRBJ2-5; TCRdb proposes TRBD1, but this gene call is untestable without DNA. Germline V gene lookup returns CDR1 MNHEY and CDR2 SMNVEV (reference sequence). This CDR3 comprises 16 residues.

The rearrangement uses TRBV4-3 and TRBJ2-3; lacking DNA, the TRBD2 call made by TCRdb goes unchecked. Germline CDR1 LGHNA, CDR2 YSLEER. The CDR3 contains 17 residues. CDR3 in amino acids: CASSQAGGRMGTDTQYF.

The chain couples TRBV3-1 to TRBJ2-2. CDR3 size: 13 residues. The germline V gene encodes CDR1 LGHDT and CDR2 YNNKEL (reference sequence). CDR3: CASSTQNTGELFF.

The rearrangement links TRBV28 to TRBJ2-5; the TCRdb D gene call, TRBD1, has no DNA to confirm it. Germline assignment: CDR1 MDHEN and CDR2 SYDVKM. This CDR3 is built from 18 residues. The CDR3 sequence: CASSTPRGQGEAQETQYF.

The rearrangement uses TRBV20-1 and TRBJ2-7; TCRdb designates TRBD1, a call that cannot be tested without DNA. CDR3 length: 15 amino acids. CDR1 is DFQATT and CDR2 is SNEGSKA in the germline V gene (reference sequence). The CDR3 region is CSATMGERDVYDQYF.

This sequence joins TRBV10-3 and TRBJ2-7. The CDR3 is made up of 15 amino acids. CDR1 and CDR2 from the germline V gene are ENHRY and SYGVKD. Here the CDR3 reads CAISESSQSFYEQYF.

V usage is TRBV6-5 and J usage is TRBJ2-3; TCRdb's D call of TRBD1 is untestable without DNA. This CDR3 comprises 15 residues. Per the germline V gene, CDR1 is MNHEY and CDR2 is SVGAGI. The CDR3 is CASSPGHPSTDTQYF.

The CDR3 loop reads CASSLGGGSATEAFF. The V call is TRBV13, the J call TRBJ1-1. The germline V gene encodes CDR1 PRHDT and CDR2 FYEKMQ (reference sequence). The CDR3 totals 15 residues. The variable domain in full, completed from reference TRBV13 and TRBJ1-1, reads AAGVIQSPRHLIKEKRETATLKCYPIPRHDTVYWYQQGPGQDPQFLISFYEKMQSDKGSIPDRFSAQQFSDYHSELNMSSLELGDSALYFCASSLGGGSATEAFFGQGTRLTVV.

V usage is TRBV29-1 and J usage is TRBJ2-2; TCRdb picks TRBD1, but there is no DNA to check that call. The CDR3 length is 12 residues. Germline V gene data show CDR1 as SQVTM and CDR2 as ANQGSEA. The CDR3 protein is CSGFGGLGELFF.

CDR3 loop: CASSAVPGLAGGPYEQYF. The chain has TRBV7-6 and TRBJ2-7; the TCRdb D gene call, TRBD2, has no DNA to confirm it. CDR3 length: 18 residues. Germline-derived CDR1 and CDR2 are SGHVS and FNYEAQ.

This chain connects TRBV7-3 to TRBJ2-3; TCRdb names TRBD2, which stays unverified in the absence of DNA. The germline gives CDR1 SGHTA, CDR2 FQGTGA. CDR3 length equals 16 residues. CDR3 loop: CASSLIGGPSADTQYF.

This chain joins TRBV7-9 and TRBJ1-1; TCRdb's D gene call, TRBD1, goes unchecked for lack of DNA. The CDR3 length is 13 residues. Germline CDR1 reads SEHNR; CDR2 reads FQNEAQ (reference sequence). This chain's CDR3 is CASTTGANTEAFF. The entire variable domain, with the rest obtained from reference TRBV7-9 and TRBJ1-1, is as follows: DTGVSQNPRHKITKRGQNVTFRCDPISEHNRLYWYRQTLGQGPEFLTYFQNEAQLEKSRLLSDRFSAERPKGSFSTLEIQRTEQGDSAMYLCASTTGANTEAFFGQGTRLTVV.